This TCR beta chain was recorded in a study of early stage breast cancer tumors. Some clones are missing from TCRdb's copy, which holds only in-frame ones; the method was immunoSEQ multiplex PCR. The repertoire consists of 5,000 to 5,500 clones, with roughly 68% occurring once and the leading ten covering roughly 15%. Study findings and constraints: Bulk DNA sequencing of unsorted cells missed chain pairing and markers.

Sampling of the adjacent normal breast tissue occurred roughly 1.8-4 cm from the tumor. There are a few counts of this clone. The antigen is not known. The CDR3 is 11 amino acids. V lost 7 bases and J lost 3, with 6 bases in between. CDR1 is SNHLY and CDR2 is FYNNEI in the germline V gene. V and J are TRBV2 and TRBJ2-5, with unresolved D. The sample consisted of normal breast tissue next to the tumor. The origin of this receptor is a person aged 55 to 69 with breast cancer. CDR3 in amino acids: CASKPEETQYF. In DNA, the CDR3 is TGTGCCAGCAAGCCGGAAGAGACCCAGTACTTC. The whole variable domain, filled in from reference TRBV2 and TRBJ2-5, reads EPEVTQTPSHQVTQMGQEVILRCVPISNHLYFYWYRQILGQKVEFLVSFYNNEISEKSEIFDDQFSVERPDGSNFTLKIRSTKLEDSAMYFCASKPEETQYFGPGTRLLVL.